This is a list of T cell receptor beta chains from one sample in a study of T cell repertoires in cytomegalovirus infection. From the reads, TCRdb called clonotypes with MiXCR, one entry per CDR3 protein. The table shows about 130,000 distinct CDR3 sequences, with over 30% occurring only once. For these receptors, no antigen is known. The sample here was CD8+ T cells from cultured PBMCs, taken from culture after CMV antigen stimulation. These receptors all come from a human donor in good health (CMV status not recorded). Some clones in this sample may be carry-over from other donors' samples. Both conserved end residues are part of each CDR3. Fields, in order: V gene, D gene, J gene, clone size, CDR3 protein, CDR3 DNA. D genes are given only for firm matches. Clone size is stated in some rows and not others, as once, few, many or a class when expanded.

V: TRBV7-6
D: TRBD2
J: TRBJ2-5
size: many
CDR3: CASSLGASGGAETQYF
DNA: TGTGCCAGCAGCTTAGGTGCTAGCGGGGGGGCGGAGACCCAGTACTTC

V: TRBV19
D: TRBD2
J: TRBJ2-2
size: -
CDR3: CASASGNTGELFF
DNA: TGTGCCTCCGCTAGCGGGAACACCGGGGAGCTGTTTTTT

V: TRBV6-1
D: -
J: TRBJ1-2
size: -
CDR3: CASSYRGTFQDGYTF
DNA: TGTGCCAGCAGTTACCGCGGGACGTTTCAAGATGGCTACACCTTC

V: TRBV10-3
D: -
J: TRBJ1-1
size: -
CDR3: CAISEGRGMNTEAFF
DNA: TGTGCCATCAGTGAGGGGCGGGGGATGAACACTGAAGCTTTCTTT

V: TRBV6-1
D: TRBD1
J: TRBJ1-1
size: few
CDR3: CASSEQGAGTEAFF
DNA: TGTGCCAGCAGTGAACAGGGGGCAGGCACTGAAGCTTTCTTT

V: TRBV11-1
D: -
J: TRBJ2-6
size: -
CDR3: CASSLQASGANVLTF
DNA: TGTGCCAGCAGCTTACAGGCTTCTGGGGCCAACGTCCTGACTTTC

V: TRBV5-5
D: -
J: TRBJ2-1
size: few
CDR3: CASSLGPLGAYNEQFF
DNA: TGTGCCAGCAGCTTAGGCCCGCTCGGTGCCTACAATGAGCAGTTCTTC

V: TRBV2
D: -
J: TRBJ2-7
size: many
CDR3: CASRTGLSSYEQYF
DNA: TGTGCCAGCAGAACAGGCTTAAGCTCCTACGAGCAGTACTTC

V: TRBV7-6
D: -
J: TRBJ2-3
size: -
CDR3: CASSLGAGNTDTQYF
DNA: TGTGCCAGCAGCTTAGGGGCAGGAAACACAGATACGCAGTATTTT

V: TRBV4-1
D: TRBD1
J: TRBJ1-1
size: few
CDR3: CASSQAPGQSAFF
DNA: TGCGCCAGCAGCCAAGCACCGGGACAGAGCGCTTTCTTT

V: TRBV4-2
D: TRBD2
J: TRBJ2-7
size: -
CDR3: CASSQWGLADSYEQYF
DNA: TGTGCCAGCAGCCAGTGGGGACTAGCGGACTCCTACGAGCAGTACTTC

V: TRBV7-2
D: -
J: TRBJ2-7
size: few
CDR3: CASSLESYTSYEQYF
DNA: TGTGCCAGCAGCTTAGAAAGTTACACTTCCTACGAGCAGTACTTC

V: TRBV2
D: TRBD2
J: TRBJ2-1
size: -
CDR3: CASSDAGGYNEQFF
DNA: TGTGCCAGCAGTGATGCGGGGGGATACAATGAGCAGTTCTTC

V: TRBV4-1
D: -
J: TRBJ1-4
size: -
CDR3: CASSPIPLDRLNEKLFF
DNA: TGCGCCAGCAGCCCCATCCCCCTCGACAGGCTAAATGAAAAACTGTTTTTT

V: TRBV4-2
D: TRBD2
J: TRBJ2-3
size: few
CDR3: CASSQGGTSGGLSTDTQYF
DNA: TGTGCCAGCAGCCAGGGAGGGACTAGCGGGGGACTTAGCACAGATACGCAGTATTTT

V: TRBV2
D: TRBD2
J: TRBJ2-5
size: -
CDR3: CATLPTSGGQETQYF
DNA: TGTGCCACCCTGCCCACTAGCGGGGGACAAGAGACCCAGTACTTC

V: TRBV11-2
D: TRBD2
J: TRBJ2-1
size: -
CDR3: CASSLTSGGYIEQFF
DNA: TGTGCCAGCAGCTTGACTAGCGGGGGTTATATCGAGCAGTTCTTC

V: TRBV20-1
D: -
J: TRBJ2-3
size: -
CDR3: CSVSGPRTGTDTQYF
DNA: TGCAGTGTCTCGGGGCCCCGAACCGGGACAGATACGCAGTATTTT

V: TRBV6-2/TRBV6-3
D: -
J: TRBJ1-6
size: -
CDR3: CASSYLLENGSPLHF
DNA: TGTGCCAGCAGTTACCTTCTCGAGAATGGTTCACCCCTCCACTTT

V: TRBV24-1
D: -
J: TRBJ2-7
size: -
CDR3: CATSPGRGFSYEQYF
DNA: TGTGCCACCAGTCCGGGACGGGGGTTTTCCTACGAGCAGTACTTC

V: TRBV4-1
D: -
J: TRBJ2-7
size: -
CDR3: CASSQGLPIPGHSPAYEQYF
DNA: TGCGCCAGCAGCCAAGGGTTACCGATTCCGGGACACTCCCCCGCCTACGAGCAGTACTTC

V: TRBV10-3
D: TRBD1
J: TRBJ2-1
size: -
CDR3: CAISPGTGRGYNEQFF
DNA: TGTGCCATCAGTCCCGGGACAGGGCGAGGGTACAATGAGCAGTTCTTC

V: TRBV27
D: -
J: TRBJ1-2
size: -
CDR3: CASSSSPSVNYGYTF
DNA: TGTGCCAGCAGTTCCTCCCCCTCCGTCAACTATGGCTACACCTTC

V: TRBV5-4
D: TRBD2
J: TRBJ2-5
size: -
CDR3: CASSRGGPRETQYF
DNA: TGTGCCAGCAGTCGCGGGGGGCCCAGGGAGACCCAGTACTTC

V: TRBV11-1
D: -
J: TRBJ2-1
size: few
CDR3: CASSLDPVGSYNEQFF
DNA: TGTGCCAGCAGCTTAGACCCCGTGGGGTCCTACAATGAGCAGTTCTTC